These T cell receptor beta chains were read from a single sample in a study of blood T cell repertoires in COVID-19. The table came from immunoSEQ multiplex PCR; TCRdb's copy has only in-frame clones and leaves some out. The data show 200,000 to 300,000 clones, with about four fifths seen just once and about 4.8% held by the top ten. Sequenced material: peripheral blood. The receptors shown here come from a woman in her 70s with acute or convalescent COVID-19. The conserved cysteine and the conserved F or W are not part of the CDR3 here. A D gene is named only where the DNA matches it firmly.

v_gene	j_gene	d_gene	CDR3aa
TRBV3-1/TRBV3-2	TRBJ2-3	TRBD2	ASSQAGGAGTDTQY
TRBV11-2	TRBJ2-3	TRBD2	ASSPLAGRSTDTQY
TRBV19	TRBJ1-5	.	ASRDRGIQPQH
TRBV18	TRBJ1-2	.	ASSPRLVAEVGYT
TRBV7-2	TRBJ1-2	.	ASSPIARFGYT
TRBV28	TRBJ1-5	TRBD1	ASSRSRDRGYQPQH
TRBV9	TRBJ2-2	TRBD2	ASSVTSGSTGELF
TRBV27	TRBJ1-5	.	ASSPGQRYQPQH
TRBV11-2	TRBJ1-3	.	ASSSPSGVSGNTIY
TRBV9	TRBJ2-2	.	ASSVGGGVTGELF
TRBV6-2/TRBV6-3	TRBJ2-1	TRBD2	ASSFGLAGYNEQF
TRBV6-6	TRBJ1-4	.	ASSYSGPGLNEKLF
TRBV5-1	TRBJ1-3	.	ASSPSTGTGNTIY
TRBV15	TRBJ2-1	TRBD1	ATRTGVRNEQF
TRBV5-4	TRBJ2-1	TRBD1	ASSVGQGGYNEQF
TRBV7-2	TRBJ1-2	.	ASSLDRANYGYT
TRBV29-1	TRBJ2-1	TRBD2	SAPTSGTYNEQF
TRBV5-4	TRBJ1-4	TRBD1	ASSLTTGGGEKLF
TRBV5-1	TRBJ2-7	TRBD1	ASSPGQGNYEQY
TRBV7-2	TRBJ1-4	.	ASSLASGLNEKLF
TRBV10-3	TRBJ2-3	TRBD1	AISVGDRDGDTQY
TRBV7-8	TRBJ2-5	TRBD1	ASSQGTGLETQY
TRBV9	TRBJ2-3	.	ASSVWRGGTDTQY
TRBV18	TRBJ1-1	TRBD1	ASSGQGNTEAF
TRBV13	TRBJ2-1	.	ASSLGGGALYNEQF
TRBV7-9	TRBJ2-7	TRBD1	ASSLVSGQGPYEQY
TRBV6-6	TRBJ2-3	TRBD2	ATLAGVGDTQY
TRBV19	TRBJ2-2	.	ASTYLNGELF
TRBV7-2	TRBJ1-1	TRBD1	ASSPGTVRTEAF
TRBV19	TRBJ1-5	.	ASWGAGYGNQPQH
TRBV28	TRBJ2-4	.	ASSGTGAWRRY
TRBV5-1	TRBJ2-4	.	ASSRGFTELAKNIQY
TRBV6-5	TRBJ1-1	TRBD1	ASSSQTGVNTEAF
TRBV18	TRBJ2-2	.	ASSPAGTPSAGELF
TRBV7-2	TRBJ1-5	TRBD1	ATSTGGEGQPQH
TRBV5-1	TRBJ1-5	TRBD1	ASSRDSDQPQH
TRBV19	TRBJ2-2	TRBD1	ASSIPGQGNTGELF
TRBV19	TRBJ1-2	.	ASSIQQGGNYGYT
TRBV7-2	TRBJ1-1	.	ASSLDRTAEAF
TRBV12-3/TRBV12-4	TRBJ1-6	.	ASSLTVNSPLH
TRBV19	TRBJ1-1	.	ASSSGFTNTEAF
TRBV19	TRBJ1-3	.	ASSTGYSGNTIY
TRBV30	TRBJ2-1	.	AWRWSSYNEQF
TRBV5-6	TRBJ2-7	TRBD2	ASSPGLAGYEQY
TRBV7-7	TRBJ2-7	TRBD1	ASSQGVQGVSEQY
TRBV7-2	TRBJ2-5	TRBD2	ASSKAGGGETQY
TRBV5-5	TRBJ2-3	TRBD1	ASSLGGTGGDTQY
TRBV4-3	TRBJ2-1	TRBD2	ASSQEVERGGGEQF
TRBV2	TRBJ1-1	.	ASLTRNTEAF
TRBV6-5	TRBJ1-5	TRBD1	ASSLGQGMGQPQH
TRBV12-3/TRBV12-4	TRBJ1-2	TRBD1	ASSFDRAGYT
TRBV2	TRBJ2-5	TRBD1	ASSWDRVVQETQY
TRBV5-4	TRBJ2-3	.	ASRPSGVADTQY